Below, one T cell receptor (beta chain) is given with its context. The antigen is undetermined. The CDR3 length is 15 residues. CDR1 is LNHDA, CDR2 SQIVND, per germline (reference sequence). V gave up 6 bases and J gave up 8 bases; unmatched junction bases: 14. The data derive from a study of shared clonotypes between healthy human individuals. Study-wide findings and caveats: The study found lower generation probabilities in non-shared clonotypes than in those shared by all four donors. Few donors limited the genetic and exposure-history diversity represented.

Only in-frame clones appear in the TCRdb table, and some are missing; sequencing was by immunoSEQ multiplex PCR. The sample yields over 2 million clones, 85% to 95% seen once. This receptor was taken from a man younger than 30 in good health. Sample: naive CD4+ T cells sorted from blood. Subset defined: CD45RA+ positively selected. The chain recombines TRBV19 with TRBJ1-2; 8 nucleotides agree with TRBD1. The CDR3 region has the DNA TGTGCCAGTAGGGTCTCGCAGGGGGCGCGGGCAGGCTACACCTTC. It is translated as CASRVSQGARAGYTF.